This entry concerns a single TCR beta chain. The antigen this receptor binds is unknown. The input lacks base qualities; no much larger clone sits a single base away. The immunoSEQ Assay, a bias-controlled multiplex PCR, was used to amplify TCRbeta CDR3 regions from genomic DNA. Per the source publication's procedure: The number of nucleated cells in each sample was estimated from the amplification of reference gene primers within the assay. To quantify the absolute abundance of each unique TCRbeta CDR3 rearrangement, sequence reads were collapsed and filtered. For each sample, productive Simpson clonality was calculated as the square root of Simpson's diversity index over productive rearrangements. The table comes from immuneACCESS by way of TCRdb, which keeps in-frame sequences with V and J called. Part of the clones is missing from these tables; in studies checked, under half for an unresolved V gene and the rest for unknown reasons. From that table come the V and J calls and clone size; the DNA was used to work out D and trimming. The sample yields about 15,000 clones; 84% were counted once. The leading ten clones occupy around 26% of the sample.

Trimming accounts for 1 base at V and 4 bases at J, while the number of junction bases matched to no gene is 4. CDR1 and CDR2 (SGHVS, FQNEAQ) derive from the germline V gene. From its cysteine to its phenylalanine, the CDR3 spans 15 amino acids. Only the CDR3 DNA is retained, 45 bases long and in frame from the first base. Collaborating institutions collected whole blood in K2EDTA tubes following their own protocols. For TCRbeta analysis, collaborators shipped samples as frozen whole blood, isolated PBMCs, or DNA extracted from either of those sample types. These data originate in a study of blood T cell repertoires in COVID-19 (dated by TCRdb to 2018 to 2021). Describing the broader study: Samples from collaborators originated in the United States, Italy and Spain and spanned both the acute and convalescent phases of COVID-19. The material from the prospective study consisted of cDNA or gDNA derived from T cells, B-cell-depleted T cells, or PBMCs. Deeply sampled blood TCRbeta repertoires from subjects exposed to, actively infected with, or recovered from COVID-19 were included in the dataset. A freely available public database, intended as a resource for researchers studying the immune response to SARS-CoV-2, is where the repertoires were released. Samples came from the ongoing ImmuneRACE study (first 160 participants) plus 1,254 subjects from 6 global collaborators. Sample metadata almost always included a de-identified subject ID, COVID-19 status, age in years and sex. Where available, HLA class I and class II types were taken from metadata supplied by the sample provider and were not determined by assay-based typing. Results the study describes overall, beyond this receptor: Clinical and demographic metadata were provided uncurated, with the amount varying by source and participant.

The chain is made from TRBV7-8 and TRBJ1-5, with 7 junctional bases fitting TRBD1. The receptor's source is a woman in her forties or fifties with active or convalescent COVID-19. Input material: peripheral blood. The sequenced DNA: TGTGCCAGCAGCTTAGAGGGACAGAGGAATCAGCCCCAGCATTTT. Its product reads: CASSLEGQRNQPQHF.